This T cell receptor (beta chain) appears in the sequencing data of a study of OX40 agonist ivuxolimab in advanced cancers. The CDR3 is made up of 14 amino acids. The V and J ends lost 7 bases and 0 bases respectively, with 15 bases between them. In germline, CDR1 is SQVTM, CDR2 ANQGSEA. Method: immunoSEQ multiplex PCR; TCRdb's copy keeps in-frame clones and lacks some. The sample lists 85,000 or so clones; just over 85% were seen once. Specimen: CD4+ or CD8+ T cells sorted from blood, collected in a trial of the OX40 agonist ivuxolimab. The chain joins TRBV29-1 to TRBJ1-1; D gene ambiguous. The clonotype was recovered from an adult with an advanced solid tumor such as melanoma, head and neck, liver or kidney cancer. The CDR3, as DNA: TGCAGCGCCCAGGACGGTCCCATGAACACTGAAGCTTTCTTT. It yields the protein CSAQDGPMNTEAFF.